The 20 T cell receptor beta chains below come from one sample, sequenced in a study of shared clonotypes between healthy human individuals. Sequenced by immunoSEQ multiplex PCR; TCRdb stores in-frame clones only, minus some. Here the sample spans 500,000 to 550,000 clones, about 96% being singletons. The specimen was naive CD4+ T cells sorted from blood. The subset denotes: CD45RA+ positively selected. Receptor source: a young woman in good health.

The table lists this clone with a few counts. The CDR3 region is CASGTRVGEYEQYF. The CDR3 region has the DNA TGTGCCAGCGGGACGCGGGTTGGAGAGTACGAGCAGTACTTC. J is TRBJ2-7 and V is TRBV27; D is possibly TRBD1 or TRBD2 (5 bases each). The CDR3 consists of 14 residues. Trimming stripped 8 bases from V and 4 bases from J, with 18 bases between. Germline CDR1 and CDR2: MNHEY and SMNVEV (reference sequence).

The gene calls are TRBV11-2 and TRBJ2-7; D possibly uses TRBD1 or TRBD2 (5 bases each). In germline, CDR1 is SGHAT, CDR2 FQNNGV. There are 15 residues in the CDR3. V lost 5 bases, J lost 0 bases, and 14 bases lay in between. CDR3 sequence reads: CASSQVKGSSYEQYF. The CDR3 DNA reads TGTGCCAGCAGCCAAGTCAAGGGGAGCTCCTACGAGCAGTACTTC.

This clone was observed a single time. CDR3 loop: CASSWGMGGSSYNEQFF. The CDR3 DNA reads as TGTGCCAGCAGTTGGGGTATGGGCGGGAGCTCCTACAATGAGCAGTTCTTC. The chain is built from TRBV28 and TRBJ2-1, with 7 bases lining up with TRBD2. This CDR3 has 17 amino acids. Germline values: CDR1 MDHEN, CDR2 SYDVKM. With V trimmed by 4 bases and J by 0 bases, 9 bases remained unmatched.

This clone appeared a few times. This chain connects TRBV6-5 to TRBJ2-2, with 9 bases matching TRBD1. The V segment lost 6 bases and the J segment 2 bases; nucleotides outside the gene matches: 4. The CDR3 runs to 15 residues. The germline gives CDR1 MNHEY, CDR2 SVGAGI. Here the CDR3 DNA reads TGTGCCAGCAGCTGGACAGGGGTTAACACCGGGGAGCTGTTTTTT. It encodes CASSWTGVNTGELFF.

Worth noting for this clone: The sample carries other DNA sequences with the same CDR3. The V gene is TRBV6-5, the J gene TRBJ2-2; D may be TRBD1 or TRBD2 (5 bases each). V was shortened by 8 bases and J by 1 base, with 8 bases between the two germline ends. The CDR3 has 13 amino acids. The germline CDR1 and CDR2 sequences are MNHEY and SVGAGI. The CDR3 DNA reads TGTGCCAGCTCGAGGGGGAACACCGGGGAGCTGTTTTTT. Translating gives CASSRGNTGELFF.

The chain employs TRBV28 and TRBJ2-5, with D perhaps being TRBD1 or TRBD2 (5 bases each). CDR3 length equals 13 residues. Germline CDR1 and CDR2: MDHEN and SYDVKM. V dropped 5 bases and J dropped 5 bases, with 12 bases sitting between them. The CDR3 nucleotides read TGTGCCAGCAGTGAACCTCGGGACGAGACCCAGTACTTC. It yields the protein CASSEPRDETQYF.

The chain combines TRBV6-4 with TRBJ1-1; TRBD1 is a possible D gene (5 bases). Per germline, CDR1 MRHNA and CDR2 SNTAGT. V gave up 5 bases and J gave up 3 bases, with 13 bases separating them. The CDR3 is made up of 14 amino acids. The CDR3: CASSIGGGDTEAFF. Here the CDR3 DNA reads TGTGCCAGCAGTATCGGGGGTGGGGACACTGAAGCTTTCTTT.

This sequence joins TRBV7-9 and TRBJ1-4, with TRBD1 as a possible D gene (5 bases). The germline CDR1 and CDR2 sequences are SEHNR and FQNEAQ (reference sequence). CDR3 length equals 14 residues. V shed 2 bases and J shed 6 bases, with 10 bases lying between them. The CDR3 sequence is CASSLFRVDEKLFF. As DNA, the CDR3 is TGTGCCAGCAGCTTATTCAGGGTCGATGAAAAACTGTTTTTT.

The chain carries TRBV20-1 and TRBJ2-7; D is undetermined. The ends were cut back, 0 bases at V and 3 bases at J, with 3 bases in the middle. This CDR3 has 11 amino acids. Germline V gene data show CDR1 as DFQATT and CDR2 as SNEGSKA (reference sequence). CDR3 coding DNA: TGCAGTGCTAGAGAAAGCTACGAGCAGTACTTC. Translation: CSARESYEQYF.

DNA of the CDR3: TGTGCCAGCAAGGGACCTTTAGGAAGGCGGTACTTC. It translates to CASKGPLGRRYF. The rearrangement uses TRBV2 and TRBJ2-7, with D possibly called TRBD1 or TRBD2 (5 bases each). Trimming pared 7 bases from V and 12 bases from J, leaving 19 bases between. Germline V gene sequence: CDR1 SNHLY, CDR2 FYNNEI. The CDR3 spans 12 residues.

V is TRBV5-4 and J is TRBJ2-5, with 10 bases aligning to TRBD1. The ends lost 4 bases at V and 2 bases at J; junction bases unmatched: 8. The CDR3 spans 16 residues. CDR1 and CDR2 (germline): SGHNT, YYREEE (reference sequence). For the CDR3, the DNA is TGTGCCAGCAGCCAAGGACAGGGGGAGGCACAAGAGACCCAGTACTTC. Encoded protein: CASSQGQGEAQETQYF.

The rearrangement joins TRBV29-1 to TRBJ1-1; maybe TRBD1 (5 bases). V lost 7 bases and J 7 bases, leaving 10 bases between the germline ends. This CDR3 comprises 10 residues. CDR1 and CDR2 (germline): SQVTM, ANQGSEA. The CDR3 loop is CSGADSEAFF. As DNA, the CDR3 is TGCAGCGGAGCCGACAGTGAAGCTTTCTTT.

The chain carries TRBV11-2 and TRBJ2-5, with TRBD2 matching 9 bases. The better agreement between TRBJ2-7 and the DNA end casts doubt on the J call. CDR1 is SGHAT and CDR2 is FQNNGV in the germline V gene. This CDR3 is 15 amino acids long. Written as DNA, the CDR3 is TGTGCCAGCAGCTGGACTAGCGCAATTACCTACGAGCAGTACTTC. Amino acid sequence: CASSWTSAITYEQYF.

The chain employs TRBV7-6 and TRBJ2-5; the D gene is possibly TRBD1 (5 bases). The J call may be wrong; the DNA end is better matched by TRBJ2-7. The CDR3 has 13 amino acids. Germline CDR1 and CDR2: SGHVS and FNYEAQ. The CDR3 spells CASSSGQDYEQYF. CDR3 bases: TGTGCCAGCAGCTCCGGACAAGACTACGAGCAGTACTTC.

V usage is TRBV2 and J usage is TRBJ2-1; 13 positions match TRBD2. Germline trimming cut 7 bases from V and 6 bases from J; bases unmatched to any gene: 3. Germline CDR1 SNHLY, CDR2 FYNNEI. The CDR3 is 14 amino acids. CDR3 nucleotides: TGTGCCAGCACGGGACTAGCGGGACTCAATGAGCAGTTCTTC. Its translation: CASTGLAGLNEQFF.

With respect to this clone: The junction and the germline gene differ at one end; a read error may be behind it. The CDR3 loop is CASSQPGQNYAQYF. In DNA form, the CDR3 reads TGCGCCAGCAGCCAACCGGGACAGAATTACGCGCAGTACTTC. This chain uses TRBV4-1 with TRBJ2-7; 7 positions match TRBD1. In germline, CDR1 is MGHRA, CDR2 YSYEKL. This CDR3 contains 14 residues.

The chain recombines TRBV18 with TRBJ2-7; tentative D call: TRBD1 (6 bases). This CDR3 spans 16 amino acids. CDR1 is KGHSH and CDR2 is LQKENI in the germline V gene. V gave up 1 base and J gave up 3 bases, with 16 bases separating them. As DNA, the CDR3 is TGTGCCAGCTCACCACGTTTGTCGGGACAAGTCTACGAGCAGTACTTC. Its protein is CASSPRLSGQVYEQYF. Complete variable domain (other parts from reference TRBV18 and TRBJ2-7): NAGVMQNPRHLVRRRGQEARLRCSPMKGHSHVYWYRQLPEEGLKFMVYLQKENIIDESGMPKERFSAEFPKEGPSILRIQQVVRGDSAAYFCASSPRLSGQVYEQYFGPGTRLTVT.

This rearrangement joins TRBV10-2 to TRBJ2-7; 7 bases map to TRBD1. Germline trimming cut 3 bases from V and 3 bases from J; bases unmatched to any gene: 2. CDR1 and CDR2 (germline): WSHSY, SAAADI. The CDR3 is 13 residues long. This CDR3 is CASSDWDSYEQYF. CDR3 DNA sequence: TGCGCCAGCAGTGACTGGGACAGCTACGAGCAGTACTTC.

V is TRBV28 and J is TRBJ2-3; D is undetermined. The CDR3 has 14 amino acids. CDR1 MDHEN and CDR2 SYDVKM come from the germline V gene. Trimming took 6 bases from V and 0 from J, leaving 10 bases between them. The chain's CDR3 is CASSSEPSTDTQYF. CDR3 nucleotides: TGTGCCAGCAGCTCGGAGCCAAGCACAGATACGCAGTATTTT.

The rearrangement joins TRBV10-2 to TRBJ2-7; D remains unclear. This CDR3 has 12 amino acids. V shed 4 bases and J shed 4 bases, with 8 bases lying between them. Germline CDR1 is WSHSY and CDR2 is SAAADI. The DNA for the CDR3 is TGCGCCAGCAGTGGGTCGACTTACGAGCAGTACTTC. Residues: CASSGSTYEQYF.